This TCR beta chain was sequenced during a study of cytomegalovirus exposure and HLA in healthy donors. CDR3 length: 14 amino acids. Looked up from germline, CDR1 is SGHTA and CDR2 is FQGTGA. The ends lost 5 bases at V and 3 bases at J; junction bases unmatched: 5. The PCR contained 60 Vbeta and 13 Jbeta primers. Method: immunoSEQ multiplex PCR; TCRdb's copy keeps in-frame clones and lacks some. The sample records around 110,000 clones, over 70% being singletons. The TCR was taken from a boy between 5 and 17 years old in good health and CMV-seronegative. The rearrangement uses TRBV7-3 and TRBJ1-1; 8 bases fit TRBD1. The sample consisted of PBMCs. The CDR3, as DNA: TGTGCCAGCAGCGAGACAGGGGAATACACTGAAGCTTTCTTT. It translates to CASSETGEYTEAFF.